This TCR beta chain was captured in a study of T cell responses to AZD1222 COVID-19 vaccine. The CDR3 spans 15 residues. Germline V CDR1 and CDR2: MDHEN, SYDVKM. V lost 4 bases to trimming and J lost 7 bases, with 17 bases between them. Study results and limitations: Only a handful of AZD1222 recipients, roughly 6 in all, had baseline seropositivity. It should be noted that donors were predominantly white British and more often female, and clonal diversity was possibly underestimated.

This clone was found once. What it binds is unknown. Clones were sequenced by immunoSEQ multiplex PCR, and TCRdb holds only the in-frame ones, with some missing. This table holds under 140,000 clones, over 85% found once. The sequence was collected from an adult who received the AZD1222 COVID-19 vaccine. The material was peripheral blood, obtained 28 days after the second AZD1222 dose. The chain is built from TRBV28 and TRBJ1-3; D perhaps matches TRBD1 (6 bases). The CDR3 bases are TGTGCCAGCAGTTCCTTGAGGGGGGTAGGGAACACCATATATTTT. It translates to CASSSLRGVGNTIYF.